These 9 T cell receptor beta chains came from one sample sequenced in a study of graft-versus-host responses after intestinal transplantation. Their antigens remain unidentified. TCRdb's table, derived via immunoSEQ multiplex PCR, lists solely in-frame clones and lacks some. The repertoire holds approximately 120,000 clones, with more than 90% as singletons. Sequenced material: unstimulated CD4+ T cells sorted from spleen or lymph node cells, taken before intestinal transplant. The receptors originated from a human donor who received an intestinal transplant.

The CDR3 here is CASSTTLPTGELFF. The CDR3 DNA reads TGTGCCAGCAGCACTACTCTCCCCACCGGGGAGCTGTTTTTT. The chain uses TRBV7-9 and TRBJ2-2; no firm D call. CDR1 SEHNR and CDR2 FQNEAQ come from the germline V gene (reference sequence). The CDR3 runs 14 residues. The germline V and J ends were trimmed by 5 bases and 4 bases, with 11 bases remaining between them.

The chain is built from TRBV2 and TRBJ1-6; D gene ambiguous. Trimming removed 4 bases from V and 10 bases from J, with 14 bases in between. The CDR3 consists of 14 residues. Germline lookup yields CDR1 SNHLY and CDR2 FYNNEI. CDR3 amino acids: CASSANRRGSPLHF. CDR3 sequence (DNA): TGTGCCAGCAGTGCGAATCGACGAGGCTCACCCCTCCACTTT.

Only one count was recorded for this clone. This chain uses TRBV30 with TRBJ1-1; D gene unclear. The CDR3 covers 11 residues. V lost 7 bases, J lost 6 bases, and 12 bases lay in between. The germline V gene has CDR1 GTSNPN and CDR2 SVGIG (reference sequence). CDR3 nucleotide sequence: TGTGCCTCAGAAGTAGGGCCTGAAGCTTTCTTT. Translated, it gives CASEVGPEAFF.

The J gene is TRBJ2-7, the V gene TRBV10-3; 7 bases map to TRBD2. V lost 0 bases, J lost 3 bases, and 8 bases stayed unmatched. This CDR3 region has 16 residues. Germline values: CDR1 ENHRY, CDR2 SYGVKD. This CDR3 is CAISESERGPRYEQYF. CDR3 bases: TGTGCCATCAGTGAGTCGGAGCGGGGCCCGCGCTACGAGCAGTACTTC.

V gene TRBV5-1 combines with J gene TRBJ2-7, with TRBD2 identical over 13 bases. The germline V gene encodes CDR1 SGHRS and CDR2 YFSETQ. V lost 4 bases to trimming and J lost 5 bases; unmatched junction nucleotides: 9. The CDR3 loop spans 16 amino acids. CDR3 nucleotides: TGCGCCAGCAGCCTTAGGACTAGCGGGGGCCGGGACGAGCAGTACTTC. Translation: CASSLRTSGGRDEQYF. The whole variable domain, filled in from reference TRBV5-1 and TRBJ2-7, reads KAGVTQTPRYLIKTRGQQVTLSCSPISGHRSVSWYQQTPGQGLQFLFEYFSETQRNKGNFPGRFSGRQFSNSRSEMNVSTLELGDSALYLCASSLRTSGGRDEQYFGPGTRLTVT.

The V gene is TRBV10-3, the J gene TRBJ2-6; D not certain. This CDR3 comprises 15 residues. V gave up 8 bases and J gave up 0 bases, with 11 bases separating them. Germline loops: CDR1 ENHRY, CDR2 SYGVKD. The CDR3 DNA is TGTGCCATCTCGACACAGCACTCTGGGGCCAACGTCCTGACTTTC. Translating it yields CAISTQHSGANVLTF.

The count of this clone is one. This chain connects TRBV7-9 to TRBJ2-3; D is ambiguous. The germline V gene encodes CDR1 SEHNR and CDR2 FQNEAQ (reference sequence). Trimming took 6 bases from V and 0 from J, leaving 7 bases between them. This CDR3 spans 13 amino acids. The CDR3 DNA reads TGTGCCAGCAGGACCACAAGCACAGATACGCAGTATTTT. It is translated as CASRTTSTDTQYF.

J is TRBJ1-2 and V is TRBV19; 9 bases map to TRBD1. The CDR3 is 14 amino acids. Germline V lookup: CDR1 LNHDA, CDR2 SQIVND (reference sequence). Trimming took 6 bases from V and 4 from J; bases not matched to a gene: 6. The CDR3 spells CASRAGQGTYGYTF. The CDR3 region has the DNA TGTGCCAGTAGGGCGGGACAGGGCACCTATGGCTACACCTTC. The whole variable domain, filled in from reference TRBV19 and TRBJ1-2, reads DGGITQSPKYLFRKEGQNVTLSCEQNLNHDAMYWYRQDPGQGLRLIYYSQIVNDFQKGDIAEGYSVSREKKESFPLTVTSAQKNPTAFYLCASRAGQGTYGYTFGSGTRLTVV.

The chain links TRBV11-3 to TRBJ2-1; 13 bases are shared with TRBD2. CDR3 length: 16 amino acids. Germline V lookup: CDR1 SGHNT, CDR2 YENEEA. The V and J ends lost 5 bases and 5 bases, in that order; junction bases with no gene match: 6. Written as DNA, the CDR3 is TGTGCCAGCAGCGCGTGGACTAGCGGGGGCAACAATGAGCAGTTCTTC. It is translated as CASSAWTSGGNNEQFF.